These 17 T cell receptor beta chains originate from one sample sequenced in a study of T-cell memory formation after mild COVID-19. TCRdb passed the 5' RACE reads through MiXCR, listing each CDR3 protein once. The sample carries 120,000 or so distinct CDR3 sequences, about 17% recorded once. The source material was PBMCs or a T cell subset sorted from them (not recorded which). Receptors were obtained from a man aged 18 to 30 who had mild COVID-19 (a few samples of this study predate the infection). Cell type and time point are not known.

V is TRBV5-6 and J is TRBJ2-3; 7 bases line up with TRBD2. The V and J ends lost 2 bases and 8 bases, in that order; junction bases with no gene match: 2. Germline values: CDR1 SGHDT, CDR2 YYEEEE. The CDR3 spans 12 residues. The CDR3 here is CASSLREGTQYF. The CDR3 nucleotides are TGTGCCAGCAGCTTAAGGGAGGGTACGCAGTATTTT.

V and J are TRBV7-9 and TRBJ2-7; D might be TRBD2 (7 bases). V shed 0 bases and J shed 7 bases, with 10 bases lying between them. This CDR3 has 13 amino acids. From germline, CDR1 is SEHNR and CDR2 FQNEAQ (reference sequence). For the CDR3, the DNA is TGTGCCAGCAGCTTAGCGGGGGGGCAGGAGCAGTACGTC. Amino acid sequence: CASSLAGGQEQYV.

Only a few counts were recorded for this clonotype. The chain is built from TRBV4-2 and TRBJ2-7, with 10 bases lining up with TRBD2. J was trimmed by 4 bases and V by 1 base; bases with no gene match: 13. The CDR3 length is 18 residues. Germline CDR1 LGHNA, CDR2 YNFKEQ. The CDR3 DNA sequence: TGTGCCAGCAGCCAAGCCCTCGTATCAGCGGGGGGGAATTACGAGCAGTACTTC. It codes for CASSQALVSAGGNYEQYF.

V is TRBV24-1 and J is TRBJ2-2; possibly TRBD1 or TRBD2 for D (5 bases each). The CDR3 consists of 15 residues. Germline-derived CDR1 and CDR2 are KGHDR and SFDVKD. Trimming pared 4 bases from V and 5 bases from J, leaving 13 bases between. CDR3 residues: CATSDPGEGTGELFF. In nucleotides, the CDR3 is TGTGCCACCAGTGACCCCGGAGAGGGGACCGGGGAGCTGTTTTTT.

This clonotype appeared many times. This chain uses TRBV20-1 with TRBJ1-5; 8 bases map to TRBD1. Germline V gene lookup returns CDR1 DFQATT and CDR2 SNEGSKA (reference sequence). V shed 6 bases, J shed 5 bases, and the junction held 12 bases outside the gene matches. This CDR3 spans 15 amino acids. The CDR3 spells CSAETAGTGDQPQHF. Here the CDR3 DNA reads TGCAGTGCCGAGACCGCCGGGACAGGAGATCAGCCCCAGCATTTT.

This clonotype was recorded a few times. V gene TRBV4-3 combines with J gene TRBJ2-7; TRBD2 agrees at 11 bases. CDR1 and CDR2 (germline): LGHNA, YSLEER. J was trimmed by 1 base and V by 2 bases; bases with no gene match: 10. This CDR3 region has 18 residues. CDR3 in DNA: TGCGCCAGCAGCCAACGTCTAGCGGGGGGCCAGCATTCCTACGAGCAGTACTTC. Protein sequence: CASSQRLAGGQHSYEQYF.

The CDR3 is CASSLGRGFTGELFF. In DNA form, the CDR3 reads TGTGCCAGCAGCTTAGGTCGAGGGTTCACCGGGGAGCTGTTTTTT. J is TRBJ2-2 and V is TRBV11-3, with D maybe TRBD2 (5 bases). V was clipped by 1 base and J by 4 bases, with 10 bases between them. The CDR3 sequence is 15 residues long. CDR1 SGHNT and CDR2 YENEEA come from the germline V gene.

This clonotype was detected only a few times. The genes are TRBV5-1 and TRBJ2-7; 10 bases agree with TRBD1. The CDR3 is 14 residues long. J lost 2 bases, V lost 4 bases, and 3 bases had no gene match. Per the germline V gene, CDR1 is SGHRS and CDR2 is YFSETQ. Written as DNA, the CDR3 is TGCGCCAGCAGCATCGGGACAGGGGCCTACGAGCAGTACGTC. This encodes CASSIGTGAYEQYV.

This clonotype was found a few times. The V gene is TRBV11-1, the J gene TRBJ2-1; D is perhaps TRBD2 (5 bases). Germline V gene data show CDR1 as SGHAT and CDR2 as FQDESV (reference sequence). Trimming took off 4 bases at V and 6 bases at J, with 13 bases between the two ends. This CDR3 contains 14 residues. CDR3 sequence: CASSSGSVGNEQFF. In nucleotides, the CDR3 is TGTGCCAGCAGCTCGGGTAGCGTTGGCAATGAGCAGTTCTTC.

This clonotype was seen more than once but under ten times. The V call is TRBV2, the J call TRBJ2-5; TRBD2 is a possible D gene (5 bases). The V end lost 7 bases, the J end lost 4 bases, and 10 bases lay between the germline ends. CDR1 and CDR2 (germline): SNHLY, FYNNEI. The CDR3 length is 12 residues. The CDR3 reads CASKEGSETQYF. Here the CDR3 DNA reads TGTGCCAGCAAAGAGGGTTCAGAGACCCAGTACTTC.

The V call is TRBV12-3 or TRBV12-4, the J call TRBJ2-1, with D perhaps matching TRBD2 (5 bases). This CDR3 comprises 15 residues. V was shortened by 6 bases and J by 7 bases, with 19 bases between the two germline ends. This CDR3 is CASSRTRGWLNEQFF. CDR3 in DNA: TGTGCCAGCAGCAGGACGAGAGGGTGGTTGAATGAGCAGTTCTTC.

Only a few counts were recorded for this clonotype. The chain joins TRBV30 to TRBJ2-1; D gene unclear. The germline V gene has CDR1 GTSNPN and CDR2 SVGIG (reference sequence). The V and J ends lost 0 bases and 6 bases respectively, with 18 bases between them. The CDR3 extends over 16 amino acids. CDR3 nucleotide sequence: TGTGCCTGGAGTGTACTTGTACCCCGGGCTGGCAATGAGCAGTTCTTC. Protein sequence: CAWSVLVPRAGNEQFF. Full variable domain (outside the CDR3, taken from reference TRBV30 and TRBJ2-1): SQTIHQWPATLVQPVGSPLSLECTVEGTSNPNLYWYRQAAGRGLQLLFYSVGIGQISSEVPQNLSASRPQDRQFILSSKKLLLSDSGFYLCAWSVLVPRAGNEQFFGPGTRLTVL.

This clonotype occurred a few times. The V and J genes are TRBV18 and TRBJ2-7; 7 nucleotides match TRBD1. The CDR3 runs to 16 residues. J was trimmed by 6 bases and V by 3 bases; bases with no gene match: 14. Germline CDR1 KGHSH, CDR2 LQKENI. CDR3 amino acids: CASSPRQGPIASEQYF. The CDR3 coding sequence is TGTGCCAGCTCACCCCGACAGGGTCCCATCGCGTCCGAGCAGTACTTC.

This clonotype turned up a few times. V gene TRBV9 combines with J gene TRBJ1-1, with TRBD1 as a possible D gene (5 bases). V lost 0 bases to trimming and J lost 5 bases, with 11 bases between them. The germline CDR1 and CDR2 sequences are SGDLS and YYNGEE. The CDR3 consists of 14 residues. CDR3 in amino acids: CASSVGPEGTEAFF. Written as DNA, the CDR3 is TGTGCCAGCAGCGTAGGTCCGGAGGGGACTGAAGCTTTCTTT.

This clonotype came up many times. The chain links TRBV4-3 to TRBJ2-5; TRBD1 or TRBD2 may be the D gene (5 bases each). Trimming pared 1 base from V and 2 bases from J, leaving 14 bases between. Germline loops: CDR1 LGHNA, CDR2 YSLEER. The CDR3 sequence is 16 residues long. CDR3 DNA sequence: TGCGCCAGCAGCCAAGGGGTAGGCAGGGAGCAAGAGACCCAGTACTTC. It encodes CASSQGVGREQETQYF.

This clonotype was observed a few times. The gene calls are TRBV2 and TRBJ2-2; weak D call: TRBD2 (5 bases). CDR3 length equals 14 residues. Looked up from germline, CDR1 is SNHLY and CDR2 is FYNNEI. V was cut by 2 bases and J by 4 bases, with 8 bases left in between. CDR3 DNA: TGTGCCAGCAGTGAAACGGGGATCACCGGGGAGCTGTTTTTT. Protein: CASSETGITGELFF.

This clonotype was seen a handful of times. This chain joins TRBV6-5 and TRBJ2-5; 9 bases are shared with TRBD1. V lost 6 bases to trimming and J lost 4 bases; unmatched junction nucleotides: 15. Germline V gene sequence: CDR1 MNHEY, CDR2 SVGAGI. This CDR3 is built from 17 residues. As DNA, the CDR3 is TGTGCCAGCAGCCCTGGACAGGGGACAATAGGAGTAGAGACCCAGTACTTC. This sequence encodes CASSPGQGTIGVETQYF.